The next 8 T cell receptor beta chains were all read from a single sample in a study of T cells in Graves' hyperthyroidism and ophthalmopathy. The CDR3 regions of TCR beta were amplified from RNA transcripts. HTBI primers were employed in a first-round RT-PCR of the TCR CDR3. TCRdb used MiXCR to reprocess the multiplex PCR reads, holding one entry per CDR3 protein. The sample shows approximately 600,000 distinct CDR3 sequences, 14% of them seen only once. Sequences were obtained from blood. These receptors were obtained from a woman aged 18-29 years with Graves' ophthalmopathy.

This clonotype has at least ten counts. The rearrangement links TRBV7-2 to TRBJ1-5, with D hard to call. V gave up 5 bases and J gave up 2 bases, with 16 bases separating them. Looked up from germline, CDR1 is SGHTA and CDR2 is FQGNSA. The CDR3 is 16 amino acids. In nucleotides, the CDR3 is TGTGCCAGCAGCCCTGTTCGTAGGGTTGGCAATCAGCCCCAGCATTTT. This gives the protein CASSPVRRVGNQPQHF. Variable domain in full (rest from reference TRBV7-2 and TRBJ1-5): GAGVSQSPSNKVTEKGKDVELRCDPISGHTALYWYRQSLGQGLEFLIYFQGNSAPDKSGLPSDRFSAERTGGSVSTLTIQRTQQEDSAVYLCASSPVRRVGNQPQHFGDGTRLSIL.

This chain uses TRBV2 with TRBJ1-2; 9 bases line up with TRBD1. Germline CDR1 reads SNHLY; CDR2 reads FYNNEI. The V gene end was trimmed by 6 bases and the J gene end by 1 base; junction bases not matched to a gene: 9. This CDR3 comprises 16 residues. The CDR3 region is CASRPTGGTYNYGYTF. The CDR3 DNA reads TGTGCCAGCAGGCCCACAGGGGGCACCTATAACTATGGCTACACCTTC.

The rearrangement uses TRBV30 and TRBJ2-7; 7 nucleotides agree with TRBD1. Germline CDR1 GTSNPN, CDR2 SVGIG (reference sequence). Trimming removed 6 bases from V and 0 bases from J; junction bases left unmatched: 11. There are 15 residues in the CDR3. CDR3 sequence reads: CACTAPGQRSYEQYF. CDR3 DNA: TGTGCCTGTACCGCCCCGGGACAGCGCTCCTACGAGCAGTACTTC.

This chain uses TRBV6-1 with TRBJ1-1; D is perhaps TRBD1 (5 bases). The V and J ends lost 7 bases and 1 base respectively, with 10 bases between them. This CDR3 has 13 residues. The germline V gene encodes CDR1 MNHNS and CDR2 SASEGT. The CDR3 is CASTATENTEAFF. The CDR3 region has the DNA TGTGCCAGCACTGCGACAGAGAACACTGAAGCTTTCTTT.

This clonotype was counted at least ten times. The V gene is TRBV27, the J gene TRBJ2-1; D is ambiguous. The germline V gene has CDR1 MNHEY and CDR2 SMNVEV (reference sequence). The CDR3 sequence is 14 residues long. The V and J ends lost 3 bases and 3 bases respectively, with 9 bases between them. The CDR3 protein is CASSLEPFYNEQFF. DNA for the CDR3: TGTGCCAGCAGTTTGGAGCCTTTCTACAATGAGCAGTTCTTC.

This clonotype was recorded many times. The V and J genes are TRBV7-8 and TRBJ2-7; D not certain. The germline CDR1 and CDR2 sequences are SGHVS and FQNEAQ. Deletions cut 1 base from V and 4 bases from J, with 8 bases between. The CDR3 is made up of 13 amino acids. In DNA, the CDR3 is TGTGCCAGCAGCTTAGGGCTAGAGTACGAGCAGTACTTC. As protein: CASSLGLEYEQYF.

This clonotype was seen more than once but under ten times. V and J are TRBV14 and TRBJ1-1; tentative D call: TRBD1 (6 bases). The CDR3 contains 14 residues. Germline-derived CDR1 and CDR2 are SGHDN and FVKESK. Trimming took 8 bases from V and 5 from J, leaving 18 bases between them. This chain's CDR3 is CASYYSGHGTEAFF. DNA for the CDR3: TGTGCCAGCTATTACTCGGGACATGGGACTGAAGCTTTCTTT. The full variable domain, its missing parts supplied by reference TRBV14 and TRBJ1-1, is EAGVTQFPSHSVIEKGQTVTLRCDPISGHDNLYWYRRVMGKEIKFLLHFVKESKQDESGMPNNRFLAERTGGTYSTLKVQPAELEDSGVYFCASYYSGHGTEAFFGQGTRLTVV.

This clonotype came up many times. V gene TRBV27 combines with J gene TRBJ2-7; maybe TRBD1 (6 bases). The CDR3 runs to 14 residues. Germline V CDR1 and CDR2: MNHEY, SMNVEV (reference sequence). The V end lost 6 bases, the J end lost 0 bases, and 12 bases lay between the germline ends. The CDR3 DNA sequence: TGTGCCAGCAGCTACAGGGCCAGCTCCTACGAGCAGTACTTC. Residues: CASSYRASSYEQYF.